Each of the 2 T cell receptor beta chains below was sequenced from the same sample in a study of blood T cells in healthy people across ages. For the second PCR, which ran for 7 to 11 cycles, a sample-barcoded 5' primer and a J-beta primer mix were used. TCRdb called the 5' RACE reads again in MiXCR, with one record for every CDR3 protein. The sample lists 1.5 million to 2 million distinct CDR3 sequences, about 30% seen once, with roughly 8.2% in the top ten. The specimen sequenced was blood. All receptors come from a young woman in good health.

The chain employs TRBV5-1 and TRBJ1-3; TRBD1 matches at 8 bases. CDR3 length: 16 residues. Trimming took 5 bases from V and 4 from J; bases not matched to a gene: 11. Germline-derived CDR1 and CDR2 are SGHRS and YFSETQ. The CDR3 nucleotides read TGCGCCAGCAGGGGTTTGCAGGGGGCGCCCGGAAACACCATATATTTT. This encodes CASRGLQGAPGNTIYF. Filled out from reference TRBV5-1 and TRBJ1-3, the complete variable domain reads KAGVTQTPRYLIKTRGQQVTLSCSPISGHRSVSWYQQTPGQGLQFLFEYFSETQRNKGNFPGRFSGRQFSNSRSEMNVSTLELGDSALYLCASRGLQGAPGNTIYFGEGSWLTVV.

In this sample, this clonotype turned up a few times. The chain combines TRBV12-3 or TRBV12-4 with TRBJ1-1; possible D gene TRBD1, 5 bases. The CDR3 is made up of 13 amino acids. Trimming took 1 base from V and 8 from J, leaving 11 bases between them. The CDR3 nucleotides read TGTGCCAGCAGTTTAGGCAGCGGGGGAGAAGCTTTCTTT. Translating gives CASSLGSGGEAFF.